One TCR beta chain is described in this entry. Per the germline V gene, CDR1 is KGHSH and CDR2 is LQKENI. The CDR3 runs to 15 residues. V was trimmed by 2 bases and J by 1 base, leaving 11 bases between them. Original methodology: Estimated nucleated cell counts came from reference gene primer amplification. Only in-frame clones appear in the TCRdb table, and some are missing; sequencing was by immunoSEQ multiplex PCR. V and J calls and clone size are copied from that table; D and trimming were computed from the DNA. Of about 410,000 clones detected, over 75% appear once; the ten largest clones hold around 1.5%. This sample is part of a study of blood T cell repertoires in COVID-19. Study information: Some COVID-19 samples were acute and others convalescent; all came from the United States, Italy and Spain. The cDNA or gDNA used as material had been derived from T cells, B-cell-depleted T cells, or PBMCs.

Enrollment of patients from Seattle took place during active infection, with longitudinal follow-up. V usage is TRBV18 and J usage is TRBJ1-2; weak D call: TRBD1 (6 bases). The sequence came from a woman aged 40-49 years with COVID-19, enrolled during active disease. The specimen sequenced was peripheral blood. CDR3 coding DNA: TGTGCCAGCTCACCAGTGTCAGGGGTTAACTATGGCTACACCTTC. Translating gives CASSPVSGVNYGYTF.